This T cell receptor (beta chain) was obtained from a study of cytomegalovirus exposure and HLA in healthy donors. The study ran its PCR with 60 Vbeta and 13 Jbeta primers. TCRdb's copy holds only in-frame clones and misses some; the assay was immunoSEQ multiplex PCR. This repertoire shows 150,000 to 200,000 clones, around 90% found once; its top ten account for roughly 1.9%. The clonotype originates from a woman aged 18-29 years in good health and CMV-seronegative. The sequenced material came from PBMCs.

DNA of the CDR3: TGTGCCAGCAGTTTCGAGGGAGGGGGCAATGAGCAGTTCTTC. Amino acid sequence: CASSFEGGGNEQFF. The J gene is TRBJ2-1, the V gene TRBV27, with TRBD2 as a possible D gene (7 bases). Between the trimmed V and J ends, which lost 3 bases and 6 bases, there was a span of 12 bases. This CDR3 has 14 amino acids. The germline V gene encodes CDR1 MNHEY and CDR2 SMNVEV (reference sequence).